The clone carrying this T cell receptor beta chain was counted a single time. The sample comes from a study of T cell changes during pregnancy in multiple sclerosis. Profiled with immunoSEQ multiplex PCR; TCRdb holds only in-frame clones, not every one. The sample lists approximately 58,000 clones; 92% were seen once. Germline CDR1 is SGHVS and CDR2 is FNYEAQ. Trimming at V came to 5 bases and at J to 2 bases, leaving 3 bases not matched to a gene. The CDR3 is 13 residues long. The rearrangement links TRBV7-6 to TRBJ2-7, with TRBD1 matching 7 bases. The sequencing here drew on peripheral blood, taken in the second trimester of pregnancy. The receptor comes from a female donor in good health, enrolled as a control in a pregnancy study. The CDR3 sequence: CASSLGTAYEQYF. As DNA, the CDR3 is TGTGCCAGCAGCCTGGGGACAGCCTACGAGCAGTACTTC.